The 9 T cell receptor beta chains listed next were all sequenced from one sample in a study of shared clonotypes between healthy human individuals. Libraries were prepared by immunoSEQ multiplex PCR; TCRdb keeps only in-frame clonotypes and omits some of them. In the table there are 800,000 to 1,200,000 clones, around three quarters of which are singletons. Specimen: memory CD4+ T cells from PBMCs. Subset meaning: CD45RA-negative fraction. The receptors shown here come from a man between 18 and 29 years old in good health. Some clones in this sample may be carry-over from other donors' samples.

V gene TRBV28 combines with J gene TRBJ2-7; D might be TRBD1 (5 bases). V was clipped by 6 bases and J by 6 bases, with 9 bases between them. This CDR3 is built from 11 residues. The germline V gene encodes CDR1 MDHEN and CDR2 SYDVKM. The CDR3 is CASSQGVEQYF. For the CDR3, the DNA is TGTGCCAGCAGCCAAGGGGTCGAGCAGTACTTC.

This chain joins TRBV18 and TRBJ2-7, with TRBD2 identical over 10 bases. Germline V lookup: CDR1 KGHSH, CDR2 LQKENI. With 6 bases clipped from V and 5 bases from J, the junction kept 10 bases outside the gene matches. This CDR3 spans 15 amino acids. CDR3 region: CASSSASGSIDEQYF. DNA for the CDR3: TGTGCCAGCTCTTCTGCTAGCGGGAGTATCGACGAGCAGTACTTC.

This sequence joins TRBV28 and TRBJ2-6; 12 nucleotides align to TRBD1. The germline gives CDR1 MDHEN, CDR2 SYDVKM. Germline trimming cut 8 bases from V and 1 base from J; bases unmatched to any gene: 3. This CDR3 has 16 amino acids. This CDR3 is CASGTGGFSGANVLTF. The CDR3 DNA reads TGTGCCAGCGGGACAGGGGGCTTTTCTGGGGCCAACGTCCTGACTTTC.

This chain connects TRBV7-6 to TRBJ2-7, with D tentatively TRBD1 (5 bases). The CDR3 has 16 amino acids. From germline, CDR1 is SGHVS and CDR2 FNYEAQ. Trimming cost V 2 bases and J 7 bases, with 21 bases left between them. The CDR3 DNA sequence: TGTGCCAGCAGCTTATGGGGCGGCAATTCCGTGGTAGAGCAGTACTTC. Translation: CASSLWGGNSVVEQYF. The entire variable domain, with the rest obtained from reference TRBV7-6 and TRBJ2-7, is as follows: GAGVSQSPRYKVTKRGQDVALRCDPISGHVSLYWYRQALGQGPEFLTYFNYEAQQDKSGLPNDRFSAERPEGSISTLTIQRTEQRDSAMYRCASSLWGGNSVVEQYFGPGTRLTVT.

The rearrangement joins TRBV15 to TRBJ1-5; D remains unclear. V lost 6 bases to trimming and J lost 2 bases, with 11 bases between them. Germline-derived CDR1 and CDR2 are LNHNV and YYDKDF (reference sequence). The CDR3 sequence is 14 residues long. Here the CDR3 reads CATRRALGNQPQHF. CDR3 nucleotide sequence: TGTGCCACCAGACGGGCTTTGGGCAATCAGCCCCAGCATTTT.

The chain carries TRBV7-2 and TRBJ1-3, with 8 bases matching TRBD1. Germline CDR1 SGHTA, CDR2 FQGNSA. J lost 2 bases, V lost 3 bases, and 3 bases had no gene match. This CDR3 contains 15 residues. Here the CDR3 reads CASSFTGGTGNTIYF. CDR3 nucleotide sequence: TGTGCCAGCAGCTTTACAGGGGGAACTGGAAACACCATATATTTT.

This clone was counted a few times. The chain uses TRBV30 and TRBJ1-5, with TRBD1 as a possible D gene (5 bases). The germline V gene encodes CDR1 GTSNPN and CDR2 SVGIG (reference sequence). The CDR3 runs to 14 residues. Trimming took off 2 bases at V and 9 bases at J, with 17 bases between the two ends. The CDR3 protein is CAWSQERHGTPQHF. CDR3 coding DNA: TGTGCCTGGAGTCAAGAGCGTCACGGGACGCCCCAGCATTTT.

The V and J genes are TRBV6-5 and TRBJ1-5, with 7 bases matching TRBD1. Germline trimming cut 0 bases from V and 4 bases from J; bases unmatched to any gene: 3. CDR1 is MNHEY, CDR2 SVGAGI, per germline. The CDR3 runs 15 residues. In nucleotides, the CDR3 is TGTGCCAGCAGTTACTCGGGACAGAAGAATCAGCCCCAGCATTTT. Its protein is CASSYSGQKNQPQHF.

J is TRBJ1-5 and V is TRBV19, with D hard to call. The V and J ends lost 6 bases and 3 bases respectively, with 9 bases between them. From germline, CDR1 is LNHDA and CDR2 SQIVND (reference sequence). There are 13 residues in the CDR3. The DNA of the CDR3 is TGTGCCAGTAGAGACCGCTTCAATCAGCCCCAGCATTTT. Translated, it gives CASRDRFNQPQHF.